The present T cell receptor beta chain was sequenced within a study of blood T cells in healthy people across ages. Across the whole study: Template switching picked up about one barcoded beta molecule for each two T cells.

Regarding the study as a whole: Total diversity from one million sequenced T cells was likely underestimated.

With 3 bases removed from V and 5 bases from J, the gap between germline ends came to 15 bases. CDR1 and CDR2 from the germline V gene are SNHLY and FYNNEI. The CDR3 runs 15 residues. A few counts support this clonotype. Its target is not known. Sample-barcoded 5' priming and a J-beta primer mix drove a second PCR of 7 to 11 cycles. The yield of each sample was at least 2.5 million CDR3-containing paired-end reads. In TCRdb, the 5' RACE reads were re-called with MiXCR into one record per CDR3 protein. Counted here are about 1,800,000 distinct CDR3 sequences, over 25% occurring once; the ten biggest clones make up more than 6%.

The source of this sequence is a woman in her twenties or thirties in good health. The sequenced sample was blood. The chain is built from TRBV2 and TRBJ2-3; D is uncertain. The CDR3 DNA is TGTGCCAGCAGTGACTACAAAATTATGGGAGATACGCAGTATTTT. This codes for CASSDYKIMGDTQYF.